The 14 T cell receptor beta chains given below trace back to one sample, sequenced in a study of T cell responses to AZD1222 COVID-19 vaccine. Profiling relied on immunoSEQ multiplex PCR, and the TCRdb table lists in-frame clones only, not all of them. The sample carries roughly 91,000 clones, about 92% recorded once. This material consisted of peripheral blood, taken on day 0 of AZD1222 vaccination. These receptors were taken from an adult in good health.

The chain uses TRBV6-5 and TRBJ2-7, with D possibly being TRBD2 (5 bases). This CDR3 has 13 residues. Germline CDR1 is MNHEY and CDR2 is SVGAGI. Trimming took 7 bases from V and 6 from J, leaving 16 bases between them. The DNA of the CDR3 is TGTGCCAGCACTTTGACCTTGGGAGCCGAGCAGTACTTC. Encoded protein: CASTLTLGAEQYF.

The CDR3 DNA follows: TGCAGCGTTGAAGATGGAGACAGGGGATATGGCTACACCTTC. It encodes CSVEDGDRGYGYTF. The chain links TRBV29-1 to TRBJ1-2; 8 bases agree with TRBD1. V lost 0 bases to trimming and J lost 5 bases; unmatched junction nucleotides: 5. CDR1 is SQVTM, CDR2 ANQGSEA, per germline. The length of the CDR3 is 14 residues.

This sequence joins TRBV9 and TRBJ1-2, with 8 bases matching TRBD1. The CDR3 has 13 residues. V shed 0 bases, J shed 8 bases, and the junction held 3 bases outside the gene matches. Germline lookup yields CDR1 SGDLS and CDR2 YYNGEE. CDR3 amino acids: CASSVVQGEGYTF. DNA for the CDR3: TGTGCCAGCAGCGTAGTACAGGGGGAAGGCTACACCTTC.

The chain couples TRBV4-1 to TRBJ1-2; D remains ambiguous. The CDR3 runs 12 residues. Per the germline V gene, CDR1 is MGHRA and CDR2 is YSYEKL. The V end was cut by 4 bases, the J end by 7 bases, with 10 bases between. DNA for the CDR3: TGCGCCAGCAGCCGAACCCTGGGTGGCTACACCTTC. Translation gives CASSRTLGGYTF.

CDR3 bases: TGTGCCAGTAGTAGAGGGGACCGGGACCCCAGCAATCAGCCCCAGCATTTT. Protein product: CASSRGDRDPSNQPQHF. The chain joins TRBV19 to TRBJ1-5; the D gene is possibly TRBD1 (5 bases). The germline CDR1 and CDR2 sequences are LNHDA and SQIVND (reference sequence). V lost 4 bases and J lost 1, with 17 bases in between. This CDR3 is 17 amino acids long.

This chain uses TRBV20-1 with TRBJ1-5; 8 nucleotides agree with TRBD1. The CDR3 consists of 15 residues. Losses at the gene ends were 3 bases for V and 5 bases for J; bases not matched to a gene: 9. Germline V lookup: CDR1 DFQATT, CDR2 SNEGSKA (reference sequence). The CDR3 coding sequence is TGCAGTGCTAGTCCGGGGACAGGATTTGATCAGCCCCAGCATTTT. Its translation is CSASPGTGFDQPQHF.

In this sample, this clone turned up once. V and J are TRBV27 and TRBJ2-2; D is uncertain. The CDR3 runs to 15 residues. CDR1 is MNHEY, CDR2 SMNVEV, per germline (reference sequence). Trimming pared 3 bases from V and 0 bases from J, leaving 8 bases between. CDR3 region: CASSFRVTNTGELFF. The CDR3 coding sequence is TGTGCCAGCAGTTTTCGGGTCACGAACACCGGGGAGCTGTTTTTT.

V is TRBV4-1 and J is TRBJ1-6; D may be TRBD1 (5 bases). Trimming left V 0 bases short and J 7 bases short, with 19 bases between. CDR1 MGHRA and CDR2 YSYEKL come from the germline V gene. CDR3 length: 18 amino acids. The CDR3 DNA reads TGCGCCAGCAGCCAAGAACCACTATTGGGGGGAGGAAATTCACCCCTCCACTTT. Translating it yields CASSQEPLLGGGNSPLHF.

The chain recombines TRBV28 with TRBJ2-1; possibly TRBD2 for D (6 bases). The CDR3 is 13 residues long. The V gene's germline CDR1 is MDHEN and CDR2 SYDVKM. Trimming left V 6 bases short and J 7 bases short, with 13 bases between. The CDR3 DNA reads TGTGCCAGCAGGCCCCCGGCGGGGAATGAGCAGTTCTTC. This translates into CASRPPAGNEQFF.

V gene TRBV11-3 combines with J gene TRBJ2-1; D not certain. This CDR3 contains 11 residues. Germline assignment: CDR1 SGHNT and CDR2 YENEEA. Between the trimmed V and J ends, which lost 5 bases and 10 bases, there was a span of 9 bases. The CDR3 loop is CASSRGEEQFF. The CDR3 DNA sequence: TGTGCCAGCAGCCGTGGAGAGGAGCAGTTCTTC.

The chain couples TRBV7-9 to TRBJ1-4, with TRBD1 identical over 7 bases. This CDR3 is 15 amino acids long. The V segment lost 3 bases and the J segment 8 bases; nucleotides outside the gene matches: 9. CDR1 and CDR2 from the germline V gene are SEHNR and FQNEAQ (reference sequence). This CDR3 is CASSFQTGPYEKLFF. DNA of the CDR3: TGTGCCAGCAGCTTCCAGACAGGGCCTTACGAAAAACTGTTTTTT.

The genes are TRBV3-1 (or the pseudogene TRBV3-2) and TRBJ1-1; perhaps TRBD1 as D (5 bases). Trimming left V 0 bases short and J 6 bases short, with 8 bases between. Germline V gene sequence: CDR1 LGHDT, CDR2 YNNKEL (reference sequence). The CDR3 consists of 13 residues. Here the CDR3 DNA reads TGTGCCAGCAGCCAAGAGGGGGAATCTGAAGCTTTCTTT. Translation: CASSQEGESEAFF.

CDR3 amino acids: CASSALAGADEQYF. The DNA for the CDR3 is TGTGCCAGCAGCGCCCTAGCGGGAGCCGACGAGCAGTACTTC. The chain uses TRBV9 and TRBJ2-7; 10 bases line up with TRBD2. The V gene end was trimmed by 3 bases and the J gene end by 5 bases; junction bases not matched to a gene: 5. The CDR3 has 14 amino acids. Germline CDR1 reads SGDLS; CDR2 reads YYNGEE.

The CDR3 bases are TGCGCCAGCAGTGCTGGACAGGGGGCTGTTAATGAAAAACTGTTTTTT. Its translation is CASSAGQGAVNEKLFF. V gene TRBV5-1 combines with J gene TRBJ1-4; 11 nucleotides line up with TRBD1. Germline CDR1 SGHRS, CDR2 YFSETQ. This CDR3 has 16 residues. V lost 5 bases to trimming and J lost 4 bases; unmatched junction nucleotides: 7.